A selection of T cell receptor beta chains follows, all from one sample in a study of tumor-infiltrating lymphocytes in primary liver carcinoma. TCRdb analysed the multiplex PCR reads with MiXCR anew, one entry per CDR3 protein. The sample contains over 45,000 distinct CDR3 sequences, over 65% of which appear only once. The specimen sequenced was liver tumor tissue from sampling region 5. These receptors were taken from a man between 40 and 49 years old with primary liver carcinoma and hepatitis B virus infection. The CDR3 runs from the conserved cysteine through the conserved F or W. Fields, in order: V gene, clone size, D gene, CDR3 protein. A D gene is named only where the DNA matches it firmly. Only part of the rows carry a size: once, few, many, or a class if the clone is expanded.

>TRBV19|few|NA
CASSIAGAQTQYF
>TRBV6-1|many|TRBD1
CASSMTRGQGTDTQYF
>TRBV4-2|once|NA
CASSQDFRAQETHHF
>TRBV6-5|NA|NA
CASSYIGNNEQSF
>TRBV6-5|NA|NA
CVSSYMGNEQFF
>TRBV29-1|once|NA
CRATRGVAYNEQFF
>TRBV30|NA|NA
CVCLGLNSAGELFF
>TRBV4-1|NA|NA
CASSQELAAWTEELFF
>TRBV20-1|few|NA
CSARGQVGEKLFF
>TRBV7-9|NA|NA
CASSDSLSENNEQFF
>TRBV24-1|few|NA
CATSDPRQGTDTQYF
>TRBV4-1|NA|NA
CARSRELDKGETQYF
>TRBV6-1|many|TRBD2
CASSPRLADSSYEQYF
>TRBV11-3|NA|NA
CASRGGSGVNEQFF
>TRBV29-1|once|TRBD2
CSIDHSSGSGEQYF
>TRBV2|few|NA
CASSDQETQYF
>TRBV5-4|NA|TRBD2
CASNTLSGRLQEAQYF
>TRBV29-1|NA|NA
CSVITGGSPYEQCF
>TRBV5-1|many|NA
CASSSRDGHTGELFF
>TRBV12-3/TRBV12-4|many|NA
CASSLADAFGWEQFF
>TRBV6-5|NA|TRBD1
CASNRNRGYEQYF
>TRBV6-5|NA|NA
CVSSPFIPNTEAFF
>TRBV6-5|NA|NA
CASSSRPPELNTGELFF
>TRBV10-2|once|NA
CASSVVSEANVLTF
>TRBV6-5|NA|TRBD2
CVSCYVGGSSYEQYF
>TRBV29-1|NA|NA
CSVGAGTLYNEQFF
>TRBV11-2|medium-sized|NA
CASSPRGGGQFF
>TRBV7-2|NA|TRBD1
CASSLEAGVGQGSEKLFF
>TRBV4-1|once|NA
CASSQWRGVNAGELFF
>TRBV11-2|NA|TRBD1
CASNSTGGRRYEQYF
>TRBV29-1|NA|NA
CSVAPQAKDIQYF
>TRBV12-3/TRBV12-4|many|TRBD2
CASRGLAGPNEQFF
>TRBV6-1|NA|NA
CACSELSRGDEALF
>TRBV7-9|many|NA
CASSPRVSSYEQYF
>TRBV5-5|NA|NA
CASSLGLARGHQETRYF
>TRBV16|many|NA
CASSQSNSAYEQYF
>TRBV6-5|many|TRBD1
CASRTGGFNQPQHF
>TRBV10-2|many|NA
CASGSVKETQYF
>TRBV4-1|NA|NA
CASSQGLENHNGQFF
>TRBV29-1|NA|NA
CSAEISGGLNTGELFF
>TRBV4-1|NA|NA
CASSQDSGWSSPAKNIQYF
>TRBV7-9|NA|NA
CASYKSSGANVLTF
>TRBV14|once|NA
CASRQLRSSGNEQFF
>TRBV6-5|NA|NA
CASSYSGPDLVNNKQFF
>TRBV6-5|NA|NA
CTSSLWIGMKAGANVLTF